This TCR beta chain was sequenced in a study of shared clonotypes between healthy human individuals. For the study at large: CD4 naive cells filled three plates per donor, CD4 memory three, CD8 naive two and CD8 memory one.

Naive CD8 cells lacked CD45RO and underwent positive selection for CCR7, leaving out terminally differentiated effector memory CD45RA+ cells. The run depth of the assay was deep. Data came from immunoSEQ multiplex PCR; TCRdb stores just in-frame clones and leaves some out. The repertoire includes about 2,100,000 clones, roughly 91% of them detected once, and more than 1.5% sits in the top ten. The CDR3 contains 15 residues. CDR1 and CDR2 from the germline V gene are MDHEN and SYDVKM. V lost 3 bases to trimming and J lost 3 bases, with 15 bases between them. The sample comprised naive CD8+ T cells from PBMCs. The sequence was collected from a man younger than 35 in good health. Some clones in this sample may be carry-over from other donors' samples. The rearrangement links TRBV28 to TRBJ2-7; D is undetermined. The CDR3, as DNA: TGTGCCAGCAGTTTGCCGGCTAGAGATGGCTACGAGCAGTACTTC. This codes for CASSLPARDGYEQYF.